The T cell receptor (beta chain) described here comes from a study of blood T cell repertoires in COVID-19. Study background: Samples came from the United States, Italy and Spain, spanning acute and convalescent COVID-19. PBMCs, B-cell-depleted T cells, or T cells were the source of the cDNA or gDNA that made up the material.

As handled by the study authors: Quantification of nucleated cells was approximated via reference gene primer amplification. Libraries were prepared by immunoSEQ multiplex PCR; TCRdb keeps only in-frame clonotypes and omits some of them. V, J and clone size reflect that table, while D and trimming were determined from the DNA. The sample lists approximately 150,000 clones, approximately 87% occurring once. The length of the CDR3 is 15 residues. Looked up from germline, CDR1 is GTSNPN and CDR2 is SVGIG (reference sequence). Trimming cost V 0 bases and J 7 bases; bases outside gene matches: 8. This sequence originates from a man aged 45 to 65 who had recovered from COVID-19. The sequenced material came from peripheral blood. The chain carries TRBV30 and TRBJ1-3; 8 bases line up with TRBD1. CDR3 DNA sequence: TGTGCCTGGAGTGTAAAGCAGGGGGCGCGGAACACCATATATTTT. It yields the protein CAWSVKQGARNTIYF. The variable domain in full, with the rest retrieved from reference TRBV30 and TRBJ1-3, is SQTIHQWPATLVQPVGSPLSLECTVEGTSNPNLYWYRQAAGRGLQLLFYSVGIGQISSEVPQNLSASRPQDRQFILSSKKLLLSDSGFYLCAWSVKQGARNTIYFGEGSWLTVV.